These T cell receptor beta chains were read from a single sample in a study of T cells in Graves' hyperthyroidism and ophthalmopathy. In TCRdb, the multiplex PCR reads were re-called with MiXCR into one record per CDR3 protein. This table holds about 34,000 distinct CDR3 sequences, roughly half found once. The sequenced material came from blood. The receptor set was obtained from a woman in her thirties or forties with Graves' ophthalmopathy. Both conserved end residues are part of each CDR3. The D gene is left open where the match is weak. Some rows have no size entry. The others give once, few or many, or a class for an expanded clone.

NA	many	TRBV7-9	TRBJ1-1	CASSLGMGGITEAFF	TGTGCCAGCAGCTTGGGAATGGGGGGTATTACTGAAGCTTTCTTT
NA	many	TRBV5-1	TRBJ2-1	CASYGSPYNEQFF	TGCGCCAGCTACGGGAGTCCATACAATGAGCAGTTCTTC
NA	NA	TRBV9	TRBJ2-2	CASSVVGTDPLGELFF	TGTGCCAGCAGCGTAGTCGGGACTGACCCCCTCGGGGAGCTGTTTTTT
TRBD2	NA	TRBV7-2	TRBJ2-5	CASSLQSSGAHGYF	TGTGCCAGCAGCTTACAGTCTAGCGGGGCCCACGGGTACTTC
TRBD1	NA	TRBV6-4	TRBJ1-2	CASCDRGRGGYTF	TGTGCCAGCTGTGACAGGGGGCGCGGGGGCTACACCTTC
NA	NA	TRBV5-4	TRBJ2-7	CASSLGPRGVYEQYF	TGTGCCAGTAGCTTGGGTCCCAGGGGAGTGTACGAGCAGTACTTC
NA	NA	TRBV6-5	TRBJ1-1	CASSPTGGDTGAFF	TGTGCCAGCAGTCCTACGGGGGGTGACACGGGAGCTTTCTTT
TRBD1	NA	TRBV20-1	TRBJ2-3	CSATQGARGRQYF	TGCAGTGCTACACAGGGGGCGCGAGGGCGTCAGTATTTT
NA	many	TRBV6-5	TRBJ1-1	CASSYSQGRGAFF	TGTGCCAGCAGTTACTCACAGGGACGGGGAGCTTTCTTT
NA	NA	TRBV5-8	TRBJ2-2	CASSLGRGTGELFF	TGTGCCAGCAGCTTGGGAAGGGGGACCGGGGAGCTGTTTTTT
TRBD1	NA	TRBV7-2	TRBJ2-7	CASSAVPGQTYEQYF	TGTGCCAGCAGCGCCGTCCCGGGACAGACCTACGAGCAGTACTTC
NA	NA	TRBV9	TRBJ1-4	CASSVGTMGKLFF	TGTGCCAGCAGCGTAGGGACAATGGGAAAACTGTTTTTT
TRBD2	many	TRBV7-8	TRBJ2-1	CASREGTSGRSYNEQFF	TGTGCCAGCAGAGAGGGGACTAGCGGCCGCTCCTACAATGAGCAGTTCTTC
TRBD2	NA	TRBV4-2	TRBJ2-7	CASSSGGGIEQYF	TGTGCCAGCAGCTCCGGGGGGGGTATCGAGCAGTACTTC
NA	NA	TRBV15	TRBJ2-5	CATQETQYF	TGTGCCACCCAAGAGACCCAGTACTTC
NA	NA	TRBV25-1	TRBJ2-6	CDSSIYLCSAESSGANVLTF	NA
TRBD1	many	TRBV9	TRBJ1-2	CASRTDRDGYGYTF	TGTGCCAGCAGGACGGACAGGGATGGCTATGGCTACACCTTC
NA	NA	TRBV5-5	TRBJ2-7	CASSLRLNLFYEQYF	TGTGCCAGCAGCTTGCGACTCAACCTTTTTTACGAGCAGTACTTC
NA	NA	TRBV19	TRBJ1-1	CASSILAGFSTEAFF	TGTGCCAGTAGTATTCTAGCGGGGTTTTCCACTGAAGCTTTCTTT
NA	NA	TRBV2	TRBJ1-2	CASSSGLDNEKLFFGYTF	NA
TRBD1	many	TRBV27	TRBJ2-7	CASSATGKYF	TGTGCCAGCAGTGCGACAGGGAAGTACTTC
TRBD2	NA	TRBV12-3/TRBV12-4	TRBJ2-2	CASRPTGGF	TGTGCCAGCAGACCGACGGGAGGATTT
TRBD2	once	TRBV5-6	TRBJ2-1	CASSWTSGYNEQSF	TGTGCCAGCAGCTGGACTAGCGGTTACAATGAGCAGTCCTTC
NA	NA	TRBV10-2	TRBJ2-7	CASSEFVGFYEQYF	TGCGCCAGCAGTGAGTTCGTGGGGTTCTACGAGCAGTACTTC
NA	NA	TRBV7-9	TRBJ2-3	CASSLSRQYF	TGTGCCAGCAGCTTATCCAGGCAGTATTTT
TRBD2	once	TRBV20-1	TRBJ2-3	CSAPAGTSGNGEQYF	TGCAGTGCGCCTGCGGGGACTAGCGGGAATGGTGAGCAGTATTTT
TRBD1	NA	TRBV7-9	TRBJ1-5	CASSARDRGSGIQPQHF	TGTGCCAGCAGCGCCCGGGACAGGGGTTCGGGGATTCAGCCCCAGCATTTT
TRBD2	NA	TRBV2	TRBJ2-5	CASSEFGGQETQYF	TGTGCCAGCAGTGAATTCGGGGGGCAAGAGACCCAGTACTTC
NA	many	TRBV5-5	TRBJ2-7	CASSLSAGRNYEQYF	TGTGCCAGCAGCTTAAGCGCAGGGAGGAACTACGAGCAGTACTTC
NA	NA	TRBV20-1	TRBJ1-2	CSARGHGYTF	TGCAGTGCTAGAGGACATGGCTACACCTTC
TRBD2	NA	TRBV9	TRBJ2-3	CASSVAPAGGLSDTQYF	TGTGCCAGCAGCGTAGCCCCAGCGGGAGGGCTTTCAGATACGCAGTATTTT
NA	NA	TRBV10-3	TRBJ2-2	CAISFFLNPTGEWDGELFF	TGTGCCATCAGTTTCTTCTTGAACCCAACCGGGGAGTGGGACGGGGAGCTGTTTTTT
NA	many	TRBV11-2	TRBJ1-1	CASSLGSGVAAFF	TGTGCCAGCAGCTTAGGTTCGGGGGTTGCAGCTTTCTTT
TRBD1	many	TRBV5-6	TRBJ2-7	CASSFGTGNEQYF	TGTGCCAGCAGCTTTGGGACAGGGAACGAGCAGTACTTC
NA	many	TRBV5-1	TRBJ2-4	CASSLAIGQGAKNIQYF	TGCGCCAGCAGCTTGGCCATTGGGCAGGGAGCCAAAAACATTCAGTACTTC
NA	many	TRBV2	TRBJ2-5	CASRLTLAYQETQYF	TGTGCCAGCAGATTGACCCTAGCGTACCAAGAGACCCAGTACTTC
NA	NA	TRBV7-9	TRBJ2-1	CASSLEQGYQSSYNEQFF	TGTGCCAGCAGCTTGGAACAGGGTTATCAGAGCTCCTACAATGAGCAGTTCTTC
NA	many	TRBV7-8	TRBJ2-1	CASSLGTTLHSYNEQFF	TGTGCCAGCAGCTTAGGTACAACCTTGCACTCCTACAATGAGCAGTTCTTC
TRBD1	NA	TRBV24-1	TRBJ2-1	CATSDPGQGAINEQFF	TGTGCCACCAGTGATCCGGGACAGGGGGCCATCAATGAGCAGTTCTTC
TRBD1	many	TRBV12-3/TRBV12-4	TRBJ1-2	CASSPDRDYGYTF	TGTGCCAGCAGCCCAGACAGGGACTATGGCTACACCTTC
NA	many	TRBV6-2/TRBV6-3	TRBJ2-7	CASSGAYEQYF	TGTGCCAGCAGTGGTGCCTACGAGCAGTACTTC
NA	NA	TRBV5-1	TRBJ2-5	CASSLGARGHQETQYF	TGCGCCAGCAGCTTAGGAGCCAGGGGACACCAAGAGACCCAGTACTTC
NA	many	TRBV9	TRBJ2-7	CASSVGQTPYEQYF	TGTGCCAGCAGCGTAGGTCAGACCCCCTACGAGCAGTACTTC
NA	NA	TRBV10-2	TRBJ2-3	CASLGSTSTDTQYF	TGCGCCAGCCTCGGGTCTACCTCCACAGATACGCAGTATTTT
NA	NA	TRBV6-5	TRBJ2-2	CASSRTRTGELFF	TGTGCCAGCAGTCGGACGCGGACAGGGGAGCTGTTTTTT
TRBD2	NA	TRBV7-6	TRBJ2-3	CASSLGGASGPPDTQYF	TGTGCCAGCAGCTTAGGGGGCGCTAGCGGTCCTCCAGATACGCAGTATTTT
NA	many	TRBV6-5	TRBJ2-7	CASSRTRPSAYEQYF	TGTGCCAGCAGTCGGACACGGCCAAGCGCCTACGAGCAGTACTTC